This T cell receptor beta chain was sequenced for a study of shared clonotypes between healthy human individuals. Points from the study as a whole: Clonotypes shared by all four sorted-subset donors had higher generation probabilities than non-shared clonotypes. The authors expected sequencing depth to affect clonotype sharing among donors.

Comments on this clone: Its antigen remains unidentified.

Method: immunoSEQ multiplex PCR; TCRdb's copy keeps in-frame clones and lacks some. Here the sample spans 2 million to 3 million clones, 80% to 95% being singletons. Healthy HIV-negative adults with no recent acute infections or vaccinations were recruited as donors. Sample: naive CD4+ T cells from PBMCs. The sample's subset: CD45RA+ positively selected. The sequence derives from a man aged 18 to 29 in good health. Some clones in this sample may be carry-over from other donors' samples.

CDR3 residues: CASTTPLPNQPQHF. The CDR3 DNA reads as TGTGCCAGCACCACGCCCCTACCCAATCAGCCCCAGCATTTT. This rearrangement joins TRBV28 to TRBJ1-5; D unresolved. Trimming stripped 7 bases from V and 3 bases from J, with 13 bases between. Germline values: CDR1 MDHEN, CDR2 SYDVKM. This CDR3 is built from 14 residues.